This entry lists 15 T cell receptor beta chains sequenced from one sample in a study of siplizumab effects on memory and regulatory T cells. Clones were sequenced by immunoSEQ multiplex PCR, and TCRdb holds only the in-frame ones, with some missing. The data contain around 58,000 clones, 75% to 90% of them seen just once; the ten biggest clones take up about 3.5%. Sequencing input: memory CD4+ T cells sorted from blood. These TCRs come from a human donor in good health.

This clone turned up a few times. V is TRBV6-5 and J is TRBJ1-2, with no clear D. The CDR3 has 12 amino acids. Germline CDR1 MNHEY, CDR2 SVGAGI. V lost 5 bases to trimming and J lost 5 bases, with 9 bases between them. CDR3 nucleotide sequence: TGTGCCAGCAGTCCCACACCTTATGGCTACACCTTC. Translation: CASSPTPYGYTF.

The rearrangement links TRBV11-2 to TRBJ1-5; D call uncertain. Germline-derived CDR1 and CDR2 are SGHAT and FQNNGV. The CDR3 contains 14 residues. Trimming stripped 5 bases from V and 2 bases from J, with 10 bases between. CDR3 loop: CASSLGLGNQPQHF. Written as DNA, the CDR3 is TGTGCCAGCAGCCTGGGCCTGGGCAATCAGCCCCAGCATTTT.

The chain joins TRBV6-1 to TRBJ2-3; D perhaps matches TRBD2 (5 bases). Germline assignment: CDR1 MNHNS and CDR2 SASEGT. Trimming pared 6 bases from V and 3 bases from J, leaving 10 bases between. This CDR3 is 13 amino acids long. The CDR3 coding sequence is TGTGCCAGCAGGAGAGCGGATACAGATACGCAGTATTTT. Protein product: CASRRADTDTQYF.

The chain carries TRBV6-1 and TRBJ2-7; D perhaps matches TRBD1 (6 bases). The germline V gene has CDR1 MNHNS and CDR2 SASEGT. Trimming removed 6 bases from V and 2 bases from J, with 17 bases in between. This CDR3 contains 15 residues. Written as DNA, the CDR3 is TGTGCCAGCAGGTCGACAGGATCTACAACCTACGAGCAGTACTTC. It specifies CASRSTGSTTYEQYF.

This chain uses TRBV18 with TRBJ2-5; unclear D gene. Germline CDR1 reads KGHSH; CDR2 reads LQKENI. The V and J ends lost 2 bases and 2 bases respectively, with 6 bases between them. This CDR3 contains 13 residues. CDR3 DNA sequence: TGTGCCAGCTCACCATCGACTCAAGAGACCCAGTACTTC. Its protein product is CASSPSTQETQYF. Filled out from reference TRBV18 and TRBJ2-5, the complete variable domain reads NAGVMQNPRHLVRRRGQEARLRCSPMKGHSHVYWYRQLPEEGLKFMVYLQKENIIDESGMPKERFSAEFPKEGPSILRIQQVVRGDSAAYFCASSPSTQETQYFGPGTRLLVL.

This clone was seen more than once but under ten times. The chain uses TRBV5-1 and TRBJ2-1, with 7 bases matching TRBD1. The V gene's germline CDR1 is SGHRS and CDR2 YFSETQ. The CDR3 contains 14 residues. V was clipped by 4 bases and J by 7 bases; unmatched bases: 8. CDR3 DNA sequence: TGCGCCAGCAGCATCTACAGGGGTAATAATGAGCAGTTCTTC. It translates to CASSIYRGNNEQFF. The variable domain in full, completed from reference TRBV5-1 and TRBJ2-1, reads KAGVTQTPRYLIKTRGQQVTLSCSPISGHRSVSWYQQTPGQGLQFLFEYFSETQRNKGNFPGRFSGRQFSNSRSEMNVSTLELGDSALYLCASSIYRGNNEQFFGPGTRLTVL.

For the CDR3, the DNA is TGTGCCAGCAGCCAAGACGGGGGGAATTTAGATACGCAGTATTTT. Protein sequence: CASSQDGGNLDTQYF. V is TRBV11-2 and J is TRBJ2-3, with 7 bases aligning to TRBD2. This CDR3 region has 15 residues. In germline, CDR1 is SGHAT, CDR2 FQNNGV. The J segment lost 5 bases and the V segment lost 5 bases, leaving 10 bases of the junction unmatched.

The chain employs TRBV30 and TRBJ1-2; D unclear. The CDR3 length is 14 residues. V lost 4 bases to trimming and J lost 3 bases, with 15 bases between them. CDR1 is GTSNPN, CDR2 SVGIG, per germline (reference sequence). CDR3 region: CAWKGYGNYYGYTF. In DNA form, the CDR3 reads TGTGCCTGGAAGGGTTACGGGAATTACTATGGCTACACCTTC.

CDR3 protein: CASSLGQPFQETQYF. The CDR3 DNA reads as TGTGCCAGCAGCTTGGGGCAGCCGTTCCAAGAGACCCAGTACTTC. The chain employs TRBV5-6 and TRBJ2-5; D is undetermined. Germline-derived CDR1 and CDR2 are SGHDT and YYEEEE. Trimming removed 0 bases from V and 1 base from J, with 10 bases in between. There are 15 residues in the CDR3.

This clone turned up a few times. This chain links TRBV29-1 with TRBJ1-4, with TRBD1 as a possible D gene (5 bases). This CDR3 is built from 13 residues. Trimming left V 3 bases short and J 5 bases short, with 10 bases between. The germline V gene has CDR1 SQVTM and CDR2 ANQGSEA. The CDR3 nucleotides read TGCAGCGTTGATGGGGGGGGGAATGAAAAACTGTTTTTT. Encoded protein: CSVDGGGNEKLFF.

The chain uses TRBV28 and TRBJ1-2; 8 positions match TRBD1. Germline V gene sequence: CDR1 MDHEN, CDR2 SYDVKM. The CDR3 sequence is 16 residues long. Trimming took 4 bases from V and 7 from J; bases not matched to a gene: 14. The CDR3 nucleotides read TGTGCCAGCAGTTCACCCCGGACAGGGAGCCGCTCTGGCTACACCTTC. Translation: CASSSPRTGSRSGYTF.

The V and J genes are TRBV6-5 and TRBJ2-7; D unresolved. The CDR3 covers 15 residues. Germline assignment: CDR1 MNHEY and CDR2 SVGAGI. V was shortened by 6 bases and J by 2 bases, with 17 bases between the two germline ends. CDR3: CASRPTFSSTYEQYF. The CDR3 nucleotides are TGTGCCAGCAGACCTACTTTTTCCTCCACCTACGAGCAGTACTTC.

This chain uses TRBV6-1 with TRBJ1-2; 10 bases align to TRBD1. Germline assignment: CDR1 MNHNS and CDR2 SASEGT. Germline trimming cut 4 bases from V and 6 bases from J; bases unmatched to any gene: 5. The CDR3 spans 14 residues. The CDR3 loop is CASSVSGTGDGYTF. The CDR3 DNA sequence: TGTGCCAGCAGTGTGTCGGGGACAGGGGATGGCTACACCTTC.

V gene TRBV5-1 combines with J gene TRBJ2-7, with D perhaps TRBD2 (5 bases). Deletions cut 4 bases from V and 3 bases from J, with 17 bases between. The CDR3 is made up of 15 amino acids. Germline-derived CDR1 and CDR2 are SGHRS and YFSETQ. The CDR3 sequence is CASSPGSTESYEQYF. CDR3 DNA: TGCGCCAGCAGCCCGGGATCGACGGAGAGCTACGAGCAGTACTTC.

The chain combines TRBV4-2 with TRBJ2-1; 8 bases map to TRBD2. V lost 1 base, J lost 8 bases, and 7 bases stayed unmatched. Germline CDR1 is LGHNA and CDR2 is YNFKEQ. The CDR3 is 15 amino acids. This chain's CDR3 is CASSQARGGGDEQFF. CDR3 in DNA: TGTGCCAGCAGCCAAGCCCGGGGGGGTGGGGATGAGCAGTTCTTC.